The 8 T cell receptor delta chains reported below all come from one sample, sequenced in a study of gamma-delta T cells after stem cell transplantation. TCRdb re-called the RT-PCR reads with CATT. The sample contains 1,300 to 1,500 delta-chain clones, 10% to 15% of which appear only once. Sequencing used gamma-delta T cells. The receptors shown here come from a human donor. It is not recorded whose cells these are; they may come from a transplant donor.

This clone has a handful of counts. The protein held in TCRdb is that of a much larger clone and does not match this DNA's translation at residue 4, likely because of a read error; the protein shown is translated from the DNA. The chain couples TRDV1 to TRDJ1, with D unclear. V gave up 7 bases and J gave up 10 bases, with 16 bases separating them. Per germline, CDR1 TSWWSYY and CDR2 QGS. This CDR3 comprises 12 residues. For the CDR3, the DNA is TGTGCTCTTGATCTATTCCCCCTTGGACTCATCTTT. Residues: CALDLFPLGLIF.

The V call is TRDV1, the J call TRDJ1; 8 bases line up with TRDD3. The CDR3 consists of 18 residues. Germline V gives CDR1 TSWWSYY, CDR2 QGS. The junction had 11 bases not matched to a gene; V was cut back by 2 bases and J by 0 bases. The CDR3 protein is CALGEGATGGSYTDKLIF. The CDR3 coding sequence is TGTGCTCTTGGGGAAGGGGCTACTGGGGGTTCGTACACCGATAAACTCATCTTT.

With respect to this clone: One end of the junction varies from germline; a read error may be responsible. V is TRDV2 and J is TRDJ1, with TRDD3 matching 9 bases. CDR3 length: 21 amino acids. Looked up from germline, CDR1 is GEAIGNYY and CDR2 is EKD. CDR3 bases: TGTGCCCGTGACACCTTATTTCGCCTGGGGGATTCGGGTTTTGGCACCGATAAACTCATCTTT. Its protein is CARDTLFRLGDSGFGTDKLIF.

This clone occurred a few times. The rearrangement links TRDV2 to TRDJ1; TRDD3 aligns across 12 bases. The CDR3 spans 18 residues. Losses at the gene ends were 3 bases for V and 2 bases for J; bases not matched to a gene: 12. The germline V gene encodes CDR1 GEAIGNYY and CDR2 EKD. The CDR3 loop is CACDPLRTGGYLTDKLIF. For the CDR3, the DNA is TGTGCCTGTGACCCACTCCGTACTGGGGGATACTTAACCGATAAACTCATCTTT.

A few counts support this clone. One base away lies a much larger clone, so this may be a sequencing read error. Other nucleotide sequences from this sample produce the same CDR3. The chain has TRDV3 and TRDJ1, with 10 bases fitting TRDD3. V lost 3 bases and J lost 2; bases outside the gene matches: 21. The CDR3 contains 19 residues. Germline V gives CDR1 TVYSNPD, CDR2 GDNSRS (reference sequence). The CDR3 DNA follows: TGTGCCTTGACCTTCCACCTACACTGGGGGATTTTTGGTACCGATAAACTCATCTTT. The encoded protein is CALTFHLHWGIFGTDKLIF.

The V and J genes are TRDV2 and TRDJ1; 8 bases agree with TRDD3. V shed 3 bases, J shed 0 bases, and the junction held 17 bases outside the gene matches. The germline gives CDR1 GEAIGNYY, CDR2 EKD. This CDR3 comprises 19 residues. The CDR3 is CACDPVATGGNPNTDKLIF. CDR3 nucleotide sequence: TGTGCCTGTGACCCCGTAGCGACTGGGGGCAACCCGAACACCGATAAACTCATCTTT.

By its share, this clone is large. The V call is TRDV1, the J call TRDJ3; possibly TRDD3 for D (6 bases). The CDR3 loop spans 24 amino acids. The V gene's germline CDR1 is TSWWSYY and CDR2 QGS. The ends were cut back, 2 bases at V and 0 bases at J, with 29 bases in the middle. CDR3 sequence reads: CALGEIAARRIPSNRSWDTRQMFF. DNA for the CDR3: TGTGCTCTTGGGGAAATTGCTGCCCGGCGGATACCTTCGAACCGCTCCTGGGACACCCGACAGATGTTTTTC.

This clone was detected only a few times. This DNA's translation and the protein TCRdb lists, from a much larger clone, do not match at residue 16, likely due to a read error; the protein shown is translated from the DNA. This CDR3 is CAASHFSSSFTGSGVPIF. CDR3 bases: TGTGCAGCAAGCCATTTTTCCTCATCCTTTACTGGGTCGGGGGTGCCCATCTTT. V is TRAV29/DV5 and J is TRDJ1; D may be TRDD3 (6 bases). CDR1 NSMFDY and CDR2 ISSIKDK come from the germline V gene. V was clipped by 1 base and J by 13 bases, with 35 bases between them. The CDR3 has 18 residues.